This TCR beta chain was captured by sequencing in a study of blood T cell repertoires in COVID-19. In the study overall: COVID-19 samples collected from the United States, Italy and Spain covered acute and convalescent phases.

V gave up 3 bases and J gave up 8 bases; unmatched junction bases: 10. This CDR3 comprises 16 residues. Germline V CDR1 and CDR2: SGHRS, YFSETQ. Original analysis: From reference gene primer amplification, estimates of nucleated cell counts were derived. The protocol was immunoSEQ multiplex PCR, while the TCRdb copy is restricted to in-frame clones and leaves out a portion. V and J calls plus clone size are reproduced from that table; the DNA served to infer D and trimming. This sample yields about 19,000 clones, of which about 88% are seen a single time; about 10% belongs to the top ten. The sequence was collected from a human donor in a cohort sampled during active COVID-19. The chain combines TRBV5-1 with TRBJ2-1, with 11 bases identical to TRBD2. Sequencing was done on a sample of peripheral blood. CDR3 nucleotides: TGCGCCAGCAGCTCCTTAGCGGGAGGGCTTAGGGATGAGCAGTTCTTC. Its translation: CASSSLAGGLRDEQFF.